Following are 27 T cell receptor beta chains from one sample sequenced in a study of T cells expressing NK-cell markers. From its re-call of the 5' RACE reads, TCRdb lists each CDR3 protein once, without DNA. Its listing shows about 380,000 distinct CDR3 sequences. Material: blood T cells: a sorted CD56 or NKG2C T cell subset, CD4+ or CD8+ T cells, or bulk PBMC T cells (not recorded which). These receptors were obtained from a man between 18 and 69 years old in good health.

V and J are TRBV9 and TRBJ2-1; the D call from TCRdb, TRBD1, cannot be confirmed without DNA. The CDR3 loop spans 15 amino acids. Germline CDR1 is SGDLS and CDR2 is YYNGEE. The CDR3 is CASSGMDRGNNEQFF.

The rearrangement joins TRBV6-4 to TRBJ2-3. CDR1 and CDR2 from the germline V gene are MRHNA and SNTAGT. This CDR3 is built from 14 residues. CDR3 sequence reads: CASSSRRCTDTQYF.

The V call is TRBV5-1, the J call TRBJ2-4; checking the TCRdb D call of TRBD1 is not possible without DNA. Germline lookup yields CDR1 SGHRS and CDR2 YFSETQ. The length of the CDR3 is 13 residues. The CDR3 protein is CASSRDTTGIQYF.

This chain joins TRBV7-9 and TRBJ2-7; TCRdb gives TRBD1 as the D gene, but with no DNA this cannot be confirmed. Germline-derived CDR1 and CDR2 are SEHNR and FQNEAQ (reference sequence). This CDR3 has 14 residues. This CDR3 is CASRRGLDSYEQYF.

The gene calls are TRBV5-6 and TRBJ2-1; TCRdb's assignment of TRBD2 cannot be checked, as there is no DNA. The CDR3 runs to 18 residues. Per the germline V gene, CDR1 is SGHDT and CDR2 is YYEEEE. The chain's CDR3 is CASSLDLKRGGPYNEQFF. The full variable domain, in which reference TRBV5-6 and TRBJ2-1 provide the parts outside the CDR3, is DAGVTQSPTHLIKTRGQQVTLRCSPKSGHDTVSWYQQALGQGPQFIFQYYEEEERQRGNFPDRFSGHQFPNYSSELNVNALLLGDSALYLCASSLDLKRGGPYNEQFFGPGTRLTVL.

The chain couples TRBV5-4 to TRBJ2-5; lacking DNA, the TRBD1 call made by TCRdb goes unchecked. From germline, CDR1 is SGHNT and CDR2 YYREEE (reference sequence). CDR3 length equals 15 residues. The CDR3 protein is CASSSFGKGEETQYF.

The chain combines TRBV7-2 with TRBJ2-1; TCRdb's D call of TRBD1 is untestable without DNA. The length of the CDR3 is 13 residues. Looked up from germline, CDR1 is SGHTA and CDR2 is FQGNSA. CDR3 protein: CASTLVGGYEQFF.

The J gene is TRBJ1-6, the V gene TRBV2. This CDR3 is 14 amino acids long. Germline loops: CDR1 SNHLY, CDR2 FYNNEI. The CDR3 spells CASNGGVGNSPLHF.

The chain joins TRBV18 to TRBJ2-1; TCRdb selects TRBD2, and the lack of DNA leaves this call unchecked. The CDR3 totals 15 residues. Germline-derived CDR1 and CDR2 are KGHSH and LQKENI. The CDR3 protein is CASSPLAGSYNEQFF.

V gene TRBV25-1 combines with J gene TRBJ2-5. Germline CDR1 reads MGHDK; CDR2 reads SYGVNS. The CDR3 is made up of 14 amino acids. The CDR3 loop reads CARFEPDQLRTQYF.

CDR3 amino acids: CASSLVGTGGEQFF. The chain uses TRBV5-1 and TRBJ2-1; TCRdb names TRBD1, which stays unverified in the absence of DNA. The CDR3 sequence is 14 residues long. The germline V gene encodes CDR1 SGHRS and CDR2 YFSETQ. The entire variable domain, with the rest obtained from reference TRBV5-1 and TRBJ2-1, is as follows: KAGVTQTPRYLIKTRGQQVTLSCSPISGHRSVSWYQQTPGQGLQFLFEYFSETQRNKGNFPGRFSGRQFSNSRSEMNVSTLELGDSALYLCASSLVGTGGEQFFGPGTRLTVL.

Here the CDR3 reads CASSPLTGPNTEAFF. The chain is built from TRBV28 and TRBJ1-1; TCRdb picks TRBD1, but there is no DNA to check that call. The germline V gene has CDR1 MDHEN and CDR2 SYDVKM. The CDR3 runs 15 residues.

The chain couples TRBV29-1 to TRBJ2-1; TCRdb gives TRBD1 as the D gene, but with no DNA this cannot be confirmed. Germline assignment: CDR1 SQVTM and CDR2 ANQGSEA. The CDR3 consists of 13 residues. The CDR3 reads CSVGQGAVWEQFF.

This sequence joins TRBV11-2 and TRBJ2-4. CDR3 length equals 17 residues. The germline gives CDR1 SGHAT, CDR2 FQNNGV. This CDR3 reads CASSLVVGNNAKNIQYF.

V gene TRBV28 combines with J gene TRBJ2-7; TCRdb's D gene call, TRBD2, goes unchecked for lack of DNA. CDR3 length: 14 amino acids. CDR1 and CDR2 from the germline V gene are MDHEN and SYDVKM. CDR3: CASRPGLPPYEQYF.

This sequence joins TRBV27 and TRBJ1-5. The germline V gene has CDR1 MNHEY and CDR2 SMNVEV (reference sequence). This CDR3 spans 15 amino acids. The CDR3 is CASSPKQYSNQPQHF.

This rearrangement joins TRBV18 to TRBJ2-2; without DNA, the TCRdb call of TRBD1 cannot be checked. The germline CDR1 and CDR2 sequences are KGHSH and LQKENI. This CDR3 contains 16 residues. The CDR3 here is CASSLARLTNTGELFF. The whole variable domain, remainder taken from reference TRBV18 and TRBJ2-2, is NAGVMQNPRHLVRRRGQEARLRCSPMKGHSHVYWYRQLPEEGLKFMVYLQKENIIDESGMPKERFSAEFPKEGPSILRIQQVVRGDSAAYFCASSLARLTNTGELFFGEGSRLTVL.

V usage is TRBV5-1 and J usage is TRBJ1-1. CDR1 is SGHRS, CDR2 YFSETQ, per germline. The CDR3 has 13 amino acids. The CDR3 sequence: CASSDARNTEAFF.

The J gene is TRBJ2-2, the V gene TRBV7-9; checking the TCRdb D call of TRBD1 is not possible without DNA. This CDR3 is built from 14 residues. Germline V gene data show CDR1 as SEHNR and CDR2 as FQNEAQ (reference sequence). CDR3 sequence reads: CASSLDRGLMELFF.

The chain combines TRBV7-6 with TRBJ2-1; the TCRdb D gene call, TRBD2, has no DNA to confirm it. Germline-derived CDR1 and CDR2 are SGHVS and FNYEAQ. This CDR3 contains 16 residues. The CDR3 region is CASSEFTGLAGVEQFF.

This chain joins TRBV20-1 and TRBJ2-7; the TRBD2 assignment by TCRdb is unverifiable without DNA. The CDR3 loop spans 14 amino acids. In germline, CDR1 is DFQATT, CDR2 SNEGSKA (reference sequence). CDR3 amino acids: CSADLAGVTYEQYF.

The chain links TRBV7-9 to TRBJ2-5. Germline V gene lookup returns CDR1 SEHNR and CDR2 FQNEAQ (reference sequence). The CDR3 contains 15 residues. The CDR3 loop is CASSLGLAKEETQYF.

This chain connects TRBV5-5 to TRBJ2-3; the D call of TRBD1 rests on TCRdb alone, since no DNA is present to check it. The germline V gene has CDR1 SGHKS and CDR2 YYEKEE (reference sequence). The CDR3 spans 17 residues. This CDR3 is CASSLAPTGRSTDTQYF.

V and J are TRBV14 and TRBJ2-7. Looked up from germline, CDR1 is SGHDN and CDR2 is FVKESK. CDR3 size: 14 residues. This CDR3 is CASSSNVPPYEQYF.

The chain recombines TRBV20-1 with TRBJ2-5; TCRdb gives TRBD1 as the D gene, but with no DNA this cannot be confirmed. The CDR3 covers 17 residues. Germline V gene lookup returns CDR1 DFQATT and CDR2 SNEGSKA (reference sequence). The CDR3 sequence is CSAREGVVPSRGETQYF.

This chain joins TRBV10-3 and TRBJ2-1; checking the TCRdb D call of TRBD2 is not possible without DNA. CDR3 length: 14 residues. Per the germline V gene, CDR1 is ENHRY and CDR2 is SYGVKD. The CDR3 here is CAIRPTGGPNEQFF.

The CDR3 is CASSLLGSNQPQHF. The chain couples TRBV12-3 or TRBV12-4 to TRBJ1-5. The CDR3 covers 14 residues.